The clone carrying this T cell receptor (beta chain) has a single count. The sample originates from a study of blood T cell repertoires in COVID-19. On the study more broadly: Acute-phase and convalescent COVID-19 samples originated in the United States, Italy and Spain. In each case, the material was cDNA or gDNA derived from T cells, B-cell-depleted T cells, or PBMCs.

As processed by the authors: Scientists estimated how many nucleated cells there were by amplifying reference gene primers. Using immunoSEQ multiplex PCR, the repertoire was profiled, and TCRdb retains in-frame clones only, with some absent. V and J calls and clone size are given by that table; D and trimming were obtained from the DNA. The sample includes 250,000 to 300,000 clones, around 87% of them seen just once. Germline V lookup: CDR1 SQVTM, CDR2 ANQGSEA. Trimming cost V 6 bases and J 6 bases; bases outside gene matches: 8. The CDR3 sequence is 13 residues long. Sequencing was done on a sample of peripheral blood. The receptor's source is a woman aged 50 to 60 who had recovered from COVID-19. The rearrangement links TRBV29-1 to TRBJ1-2; 9 positions agree with TRBD1. In DNA, the CDR3 is TGCAGCGTGATAGACAGGGGGAGACATGGCTACACCTTC. It codes for CSVIDRGRHGYTF.